The rows below give T cell receptor beta chains drawn from one sample of a study of T cells in Graves' hyperthyroidism and ophthalmopathy. Using its own MiXCR run on the multiplex PCR reads, TCRdb lists one record per CDR3 protein. The table shows approximately 300,000 distinct CDR3 sequences, with less than 20% occurring only once. Material for sequencing was blood. These receptors were taken from a man aged 50-59 years with Graves' ophthalmopathy. The CDR3 runs from the conserved cysteine through the conserved F or W. Each record gives: D gene, clone size, V gene, J gene, CDR3 DNA, CDR3 protein. The D gene is left open where the match is weak. Expanded clones are given a class, and other clones once, few, many or no size at all.

D: NA; size: few; V: TRBV14; J: TRBJ2-7; DNA: TGTGCCAGCAGCCAGACTACCTACGAGCAGTACTTC; CDR3: CASSQTTYEQYF
D: NA; size: NA; V: TRBV6-5; J: TRBJ2-1; DNA: TGTGCCAGCAGTTACTCGGGGCTCCAATTTGCCAATGAGCAGTTCTTC; CDR3: CASSYSGLQFANEQFF
D: NA; size: NA; V: TRBV19; J: TRBJ1-5; DNA: TGTGCCAGTAGGGGGATGAGGAGCAATCAGCCCCAGCATTTT; CDR3: CASRGMRSNQPQHF
D: NA; size: many; V: TRBV11-2; J: TRBJ2-7; DNA: TGTGCCAGCAGCTTAAAAGGAGTCGGCGAGCAGTACTTC; CDR3: CASSLKGVGEQYF
D: NA; size: many; V: TRBV6-1; J: TRBJ2-3; DNA: TGTGCCACTCTTGGGGGCGGCCGGTCAGATACGCAGTATTTT; CDR3: CATLGGGRSDTQYF
D: NA; size: many; V: TRBV11-2; J: TRBJ2-7; DNA: TGTGCCAGCAGCTTAGATGGAAGGTTTTCCTACGAGCAGTACTTC; CDR3: CASSLDGRFSYEQYF
D: NA; size: many; V: TRBV20-1; J: TRBJ1-1; DNA: TGCAGTGCTAGAACTCGGGTAAGGGTTCTGAACACTGAAGCTTTCTTT; CDR3: CSARTRVRVLNTEAFF
D: TRBD1; size: few; V: TRBV4-2; J: TRBJ2-7; DNA: TGTGCCAGCAGCCAAGATTTAGGGTGGACAGGTGGCACCTACGAGCAGTACTTC; CDR3: CASSQDLGWTGGTYEQYF
D: TRBD1; size: NA; V: TRBV5-1; J: TRBJ1-4; DNA: TGCGCCAGCAGCTTGGGGGACAGTTTGGCAACTAATGAAAAACTGTTTTTT; CDR3: CASSLGDSLATNEKLFF
D: TRBD1; size: NA; V: TRBV7-9; J: TRBJ1-2; DNA: TGTGCCAGCACCCCAGACAGGGTAGGCGGCTACACCTTC; CDR3: CASTPDRVGGYTF
D: NA; size: many; V: TRBV12-3/TRBV12-4; J: TRBJ2-1; DNA: TGTGCCAGCAGTTTAGGCCCAAGCGCCTACAATGAGCAGTTCTTC; CDR3: CASSLGPSAYNEQFF
D: TRBD1; size: many; V: TRBV2; J: TRBJ2-1; DNA: TGTGCCGGGACAGGGAGCTCCTACAATGAGCAGTTCTTC; CDR3: CAGTGSSYNEQFF
D: NA; size: NA; V: TRBV29-1; J: TRBJ1-2; DNA: TGCAGCGTTGAAAGGCGGTCGTATGGCTACACCTTC; CDR3: CSVERRSYGYTF
D: TRBD2; size: few; V: TRBV5-1; J: TRBJ2-3; DNA: TGCGCCAGCAGCTCGGTTGGACTAGCGGGACAGTCCTCGGTGACAGATACGCAGTATTTT; CDR3: CASSSVGLAGQSSVTDTQYF
D: TRBD1; size: many; V: TRBV11-2; J: TRBJ2-2; DNA: TGTGCCAGCAGCTTGGGGACAGGGATATTCCCCGGGGAGCTGTTTTTT; CDR3: CASSLGTGIFPGELFF
D: NA; size: NA; V: TRBV5-6; J: TRBJ2-5; DNA: TGTGCCAGCAGCTTATTTGCACGCAGGGGGGACGAGACCCAGTACTTC; CDR3: CASSLFARRGDETQYF
D: NA; size: NA; V: TRBV19; J: TRBJ2-2; DNA: TGTGCCAGTAGTATAAGAACCGGGGAGCTGTTTTTT; CDR3: CASSIRTGELFF
D: NA; size: NA; V: TRBV10-1; J: TRBJ2-5; DNA: TGCGCCAGCAGTGAATCAGGGTCGGGAGAGACCCAGTACTTC; CDR3: CASSESGSGETQYF
D: TRBD2; size: few; V: TRBV20-1; J: TRBJ2-1; DNA: TGCAGTGCTAGACTTAGCGGGACGGGTCGTGAGCAGTTCTTC; CDR3: CSARLSGTGREQFF
D: NA; size: many; V: TRBV24-1; J: TRBJ2-1; DNA: TGTGCCACCAGTGATTTTGATGGGAGAATTGACAATGAGCAGTTCTTC; CDR3: CATSDFDGRIDNEQFF
D: NA; size: many; V: TRBV15; J: TRBJ2-1; DNA: TGTGCCACCAGCAGTCACCTCGGCAGCCACAATGAGCAGTTCTTC; CDR3: CATSSHLGSHNEQFF
D: NA; size: NA; V: TRBV6-1; J: TRBJ1-6; DNA: TGTGCCAGCCGAATTAGCTCCTATAATTCACCCCTCCACTTT; CDR3: CASRISSYNSPLHF
D: NA; size: many; V: TRBV2; J: TRBJ2-3; DNA: TGTGCCAGCTCCTCTCCTCTCCGCACAGATACGCAGTATTTT; CDR3: CASSSPLRTDTQYF
D: TRBD2; size: few; V: TRBV29-1; J: TRBJ2-1; DNA: TGCAGCGTCGACCGGTCTGCGGGAGGGCAGTTCTTC; CDR3: CSVDRSAGGQFF
D: TRBD2; size: few; V: TRBV7-8; J: TRBJ2-7; DNA: TGTGCCAGCAGCTCCTCTAGCGGGAACTACGAGCAGTACTTC; CDR3: CASSSSSGNYEQYF
D: NA; size: NA; V: TRBV6-1; J: TRBJ1-5; DNA: TGTGCCAGCAGTGTGATAGGAGGCGGCCAGCCCCAGCATTTT; CDR3: CASSVIGGGQPQHF
D: NA; size: few; V: TRBV28; J: TRBJ1-1; DNA: TGTGCCAGCAGTTTTCAAAGGGGGTACACTGAAGCTTTCTTT; CDR3: CASSFQRGYTEAFF
D: NA; size: NA; V: TRBV28; J: TRBJ2-1; DNA: TGTGCCAGCAGAGCGATAGCCTTTCCCAATGAGCAGTTCTTC; CDR3: CASRAIAFPNEQFF
D: TRBD1; size: many; V: TRBV30; J: TRBJ2-3; DNA: TGTGCCTGGAGGACAGGGTGGTCAGATACGCAGTATTTT; CDR3: CAWRTGWSDTQYF
D: NA; size: many; V: TRBV20-1; J: TRBJ2-5; DNA: TGCAGTGCTAGAGTCGGAAGGGGACAAGAGACCCAGTACTTC; CDR3: CSARVGRGQETQYF
D: NA; size: NA; V: TRBV14; J: TRBJ2-2; DNA: TGTGCCAGCAGCCTTAACATCGACACCGGGAAGCTGTTTTTT; CDR3: CASSLNIDTGKLFF
D: TRBD1; size: many; V: TRBV28; J: TRBJ2-1; DNA: TGTGCCAGCAGTTCCCGGGACAGGGGGCACAATGAGCAGTTCTTC; CDR3: CASSSRDRGHNEQFF
D: TRBD2; size: many; V: TRBV20-1; J: TRBJ2-7; DNA: TGCAGTGCTAGAGCTAGCGGGAGCTACGAGCAGTACTTC; CDR3: CSARASGSYEQYF